This T cell receptor beta chain was sequenced during a study of Graves' ophthalmopathy and Graves' hyperthyroidism. Study observations and caveats: Most expanded clonotypes in thyroid above 0.001 frequency also showed up in blood.

Diagnosis used clinical symptoms, serum thyroxine, TRAb, thyroid ultrasound and orbital computed tomography. This clonotype was counted at least ten times. Its specificity is unknown. Germline-derived CDR1 and CDR2 are LGHNA and YNFKEQ. This CDR3 has 14 amino acids. The V and J ends lost 0 bases and 8 bases respectively, with 13 bases between them. The study amplified TCR beta CDR3 regions using RNA transcripts. After a first-round RT-PCR with HTBI primers, a second-round multiplex PCR was run. TCRdb re-derived calls from the multiplex PCR reads in MiXCR, one entry per CDR3 protein. Among under 350,000 distinct CDR3 sequences listed, 17% were seen once.

This receptor was obtained from an adult man with Graves' ophthalmopathy. V and J are TRBV4-2 and TRBJ1-1; a weak D match, TRBD1 (5 bases). Sequenced: peripheral blood. The CDR3 DNA is TGTGCCAGCAGCCAAGACCCGGGACGTAGGGAAGCTTTCTTT. This codes for CASSQDPGRREAFF.